Below, 10 T cell receptor beta chains from the same sample are listed, as sequenced in a study of T cells in Graves' hyperthyroidism and ophthalmopathy. Amplified regions were TCR beta CDR3 sequences from RNA transcripts. The HTBI set primed first-round TCR CDR3 RT-PCR. TCRdb redid the calling of the multiplex PCR reads with MiXCR, one entry per CDR3 protein. The data hold a few hundred thousand distinct CDR3 sequences, with approximately 15% observed a single time. The sequenced sample consisted of blood. All receptors come from a woman aged 25-40 years with Graves' hyperthyroidism.

This clonotype appeared many times. This sequence joins TRBV9 and TRBJ2-7, with TRBD2 matching 10 bases. CDR3 length: 16 amino acids. V was pared by 3 bases and J by 1 base, with 7 bases of the junction left unmatched. Per germline, CDR1 SGDLS and CDR2 YYNGEE. CDR3 loop: CASSANSGRPSYEQYF. The CDR3 coding sequence is TGTGCCAGCAGCGCTAATAGCGGGAGGCCTTCCTACGAGCAGTACTTC.

This clonotype came up many times. The chain is built from TRBV2 and TRBJ2-6; perhaps TRBD1 as D (6 bases). In germline, CDR1 is SNHLY, CDR2 FYNNEI. This CDR3 contains 15 residues. V lost 5 bases and J 0 bases, leaving 8 bases between the germline ends. CDR3 in DNA: TGTGCCAGCAGTTCGGACAGCTCTGGGGCCAACGTCCTGACTTTC. Its translation is CASSSDSSGANVLTF. Complete variable domain (other parts from reference TRBV2 and TRBJ2-6): EPEVTQTPSHQVTQMGQEVILRCVPISNHLYFYWYRQILGQKVEFLVSFYNNEISEKSEIFDDQFSVERPDGSNFTLKIRSTKLEDSAMYFCASSSDSSGANVLTFGAGSRLTVL.

The chain links TRBV15 to TRBJ2-3; 14 bases are shared with TRBD2. After removal of 5 bases from V and 5 bases from J, the junction contained 6 bases not matched to a gene. Per germline, CDR1 LNHNV and CDR2 YYDKDF (reference sequence). The CDR3 has 16 residues. The CDR3 coding sequence is TGTGCCACCAGCGGCCGACTAGCGGGGGGGGGAGATACGCAGTATTTT. Translating gives CATSGRLAGGGDTQYF.

This clonotype turned up a few times. Here the CDR3 DNA reads TGTGCCAGCAGCTTAAATCAGGCAAATTCACCCCTCCACTTT. The encoded protein is CASSLNQANSPLHF. The chain combines TRBV7-9 with TRBJ1-6; D uncertain. Trimming shortened V by 2 bases and J by 7 bases, and 9 bases separated the two germline ends. The CDR3 length is 14 residues. CDR1 is SEHNR, CDR2 FQNEAQ, per germline (reference sequence).

This clonotype has at least ten counts. The chain combines TRBV24-1 with TRBJ2-3, with a weak D call TRBD1 (5 bases). V was shortened by 4 bases and J by 6 bases, with 7 bases between the two germline ends. The CDR3 runs to 12 residues. The germline gives CDR1 KGHDR, CDR2 SFDVKD. CDR3 amino acids: CATSEAGDTQYF. The CDR3 coding sequence is TGTGCCACCAGTGAAGCAGGGGATACGCAGTATTTT.

This clonotype was counted a few times. This rearrangement joins TRBV19 to TRBJ2-1, with D possibly being TRBD2 (5 bases). This CDR3 region has 14 residues. The V gene lost 3 bases and the J gene lost 7 bases, with 13 bases spanning the gap. Germline V CDR1 and CDR2: LNHDA, SQIVND (reference sequence). The CDR3 nucleotides read TGTGCCAGTAGTATTGACTACAGTGGTAATGAGCAGTTCTTC. Encoded protein: CASSIDYSGNEQFF.

This clonotype was counted many times. This chain links TRBV28 with TRBJ2-7; D is possibly TRBD2 (6 bases). With 6 bases removed from V and 4 bases from J, the gap between germline ends came to 22 bases. This CDR3 contains 16 residues. Looked up from germline, CDR1 is MDHEN and CDR2 is SYDVKM. The DNA for the CDR3 is TGTGCCAGCAGCAAGCCGACTAAGCGGGTAACGTACGAGCAGTACTTC. Its protein is CASSKPTKRVTYEQYF.

To note about this clonotype: One end of the junction does not line up with germline, which may come from a read error. The CDR3 reads CACSSWTSGRYEQYF. CDR3 DNA: TGTGCCTGCAGTTCTTGGACTAGCGGGAGGTACGAGCAGTACTTC. The chain uses TRBV27 and TRBJ2-7, with 14 bases identical to TRBD2. The CDR3 totals 15 residues. Germline CDR1 MNHEY, CDR2 SMNVEV (reference sequence).

This clonotype was detected only a few times. J is TRBJ1-2 and V is TRBV19, with D possibly being TRBD1 (6 bases). Germline-derived CDR1 and CDR2 are LNHDA and SQIVND (reference sequence). The CDR3 has 14 amino acids. V lost 9 bases to trimming and J lost 2 bases, with 16 bases between them. In DNA, the CDR3 is TGTGCCAGCACCGACAGGAACCGCAACTATGGCTACACCTTC. The encoded protein is CASTDRNRNYGYTF. The complete variable domain, with remaining parts taken from reference TRBV19 and TRBJ1-2, reads DGGITQSPKYLFRKEGQNVTLSCEQNLNHDAMYWYRQDPGQGLRLIYYSQIVNDFQKGDIAEGYSVSREKKESFPLTVTSAQKNPTAFYLCASTDRNRNYGYTFGSGTRLTVV.

The gene calls are TRBV5-1 and TRBJ2-7; D is tentatively TRBD1 or TRBD2 (5 bases each). V lost 6 bases and J 2 bases, leaving 18 bases between the germline ends. The CDR3 consists of 15 residues. Germline loops: CDR1 SGHRS, CDR2 YFSETQ. This CDR3 is CASTPSGPRTYEQYF. The CDR3 DNA reads as TGCGCCAGCACGCCCTCGGGGCCTAGAACCTACGAGCAGTACTTC.